A selection of T cell receptor beta chains follows, all from one sample in a study of CD4+ T cells in melanoma. TCRdb's copy holds only in-frame clones and misses some; the assay was immunoSEQ multiplex PCR. The sample lists around 13,000 clones; approximately 72% were seen once. Source material: cells from a culture (not recorded whether cultured in vitro). The source is a human donor with melanoma. CDR3s include the opening cysteine and the closing phenylalanine or tryptophan. A D gene is named only where the DNA matches it firmly. Only part of the rows carry a size: once, few, many, or a class if the clone is expanded.

CDR3 protein: CASSDRGRDSPLHF
CDR3 DNA: TGTGCCAGCAGTGACAGGGGGCGAGATTCACCCCTCCACTTT
D gene: TRBD1
V gene: TRBV6-5
J gene: TRBJ1-6
clone size: .

CDR3 protein: CASSSSGTAQETQYF
CDR3 DNA: TGTGCCAGCAGTTCATCCGGGACAGCTCAAGAGACCCAGTACTTC
D gene: TRBD1
V gene: TRBV28
J gene: TRBJ2-5
clone size: .

CDR3 protein: CTSSQVRRESSYNEQFF
CDR3 DNA: TGCACCAGCAGCCAAGTGAGGCGGGAGAGCTCCTACAATGAGCAGTTCTTC
D gene: .
V gene: TRBV1
J gene: TRBJ2-1
clone size: .

CDR3 protein: CASSPGTGRGDDGYTF
CDR3 DNA: TGCGCCAGCAGCCCCGGGACAGGGAGGGGAGACGATGGCTACACCTTC
D gene: TRBD1
V gene: TRBV5-1
J gene: TRBJ1-2
clone size: .

CDR3 protein: CASSLGAVEETQYF
CDR3 DNA: TGTGCCAGCAGCCTCGGCGCGGTGGAAGAGACCCAGTACTTC
D gene: .
V gene: TRBV7-9
J gene: TRBJ2-5
clone size: .

CDR3 protein: CASSRPNYEQYF
CDR3 DNA: TGTGCCAGCAGTCGCCCTAACTACGAGCAGTACTTC
D gene: .
V gene: TRBV6-1
J gene: TRBJ2-7
clone size: few

CDR3 protein: CASSLGGAGDTQYF
CDR3 DNA: TGTGCCAGCAGTTTGGGCGGGGCGGGAGATACGCAGTATTTT
D gene: .
V gene: TRBV27
J gene: TRBJ2-3
clone size: .

CDR3 protein: CASSLGTTSGGYNEQFF
CDR3 DNA: TGCGCCAGCAGCTTGGGCACGACTAGCGGAGGCTACAATGAGCAGTTCTTC
D gene: TRBD2
V gene: TRBV5-1
J gene: TRBJ2-1
clone size: .

CDR3 protein: CASSYSRGADDTQYF
CDR3 DNA: TGTGCCAGCAGTTACTCGAGAGGGGCTGATGATACGCAGTATTTT
D gene: .
V gene: TRBV6-5
J gene: TRBJ2-3
clone size: once

CDR3 protein: CASSIPPYEQYF
CDR3 DNA: TGTGCCAGTAGTATTCCCCCCTACGAGCAGTACTTC
D gene: .
V gene: TRBV19
J gene: TRBJ2-7
clone size: .

CDR3 protein: CASSPGQGAGNTIYF
CDR3 DNA: TGTGCCAGCAGCCCGGGACAGGGAGCTGGAAACACCATATATTTT
D gene: TRBD1
V gene: TRBV9
J gene: TRBJ1-3
clone size: .

CDR3 protein: CASSPVFSYEQYF
CDR3 DNA: TGTGCCAGCTCTCCCGTTTTTTCCTACGAGCAGTACTTC
D gene: .
V gene: TRBV7-8
J gene: TRBJ2-7
clone size: .

CDR3 protein: CASRKSVRGDYGYTF
CDR3 DNA: TGTGCCAGCAGAAAGTCCGTACGGGGAGACTATGGCTACACCTTC
D gene: .
V gene: TRBV7-8
J gene: TRBJ1-2
clone size: .

CDR3 protein: CASSYPNRDKSYEQYF
CDR3 DNA: TGTGCCAGCAGTTACCCAAACCGGGACAAGTCCTACGAGCAGTACTTC
D gene: .
V gene: TRBV6-6
J gene: TRBJ2-7
clone size: .

CDR3 protein: CASKARGYGYTF
CDR3 DNA: TGCGCCAGCAAAGCAAGGGGGTATGGCTACACCTTC
D gene: .
V gene: TRBV5-1
J gene: TRBJ1-2
clone size: .

CDR3 protein: CASRDRGFREKLFF
CDR3 DNA: TGTGCCAGCAGGGACCGCGGATTTAGGGAAAAACTGTTTTTT
D gene: .
V gene: TRBV6-1
J gene: TRBJ1-4
clone size: few

CDR3 protein: CASSLARRDTQYF
CDR3 DNA: TGTGCCAGCAGCTTAGCGCGAAGGGATACGCAGTATTTT
D gene: .
V gene: TRBV7-6
J gene: TRBJ2-3
clone size: .

CDR3 protein: CATSRGQVTGTNYGYTF
CDR3 DNA: TGTGCCACCAGCCGCGGACAGGTAACGGGTACCAACTATGGCTACACCTTC
D gene: TRBD1
V gene: TRBV15
J gene: TRBJ1-2
clone size: few

CDR3 protein: CASSFGQGYNEQFF
CDR3 DNA: TGCGCCAGCAGCTTCGGACAGGGGTACAATGAGCAGTTCTTC
D gene: TRBD1
V gene: TRBV5-1
J gene: TRBJ2-1
clone size: .

CDR3 protein: CASTIKGVGDYGYTF
CDR3 DNA: TGTGCCAGCACTATAAAGGGGGTAGGGGACTATGGCTACACCTTC
D gene: .
V gene: TRBV6-6
J gene: TRBJ1-2
clone size: once

CDR3 protein: CASSLEGYGYTF
CDR3 DNA: TGTGCCAGCAGCTTAGAAGGATATGGCTACACCTTC
D gene: .
V gene: TRBV7-3
J gene: TRBJ1-2
clone size: .

CDR3 protein: CASSFTGTNTEAFF
CDR3 DNA: TGCGCCAGCAGCTTTACAGGGACGAACACTGAAGCTTTCTTT
D gene: .
V gene: TRBV5-1
J gene: TRBJ1-1
clone size: few

CDR3 protein: CASSLLSYEQYF
CDR3 DNA: TGTGCCAGCAGTTTGTTGAGCTACGAGCAGTACTTC
D gene: .
V gene: TRBV28
J gene: TRBJ2-7
clone size: once

CDR3 protein: CASANQPGQGSGGYTF
CDR3 DNA: TGCGCCAGCGCCAATCAACCCGGACAGGGGTCGGGCGGCTACACCTTC
D gene: TRBD1
V gene: TRBV5-1
J gene: TRBJ1-2
clone size: few

CDR3 protein: CASSLTSVATGELFF
CDR3 DNA: TGCGCCAGCAGCTTGACGTCAGTTGCTACCGGGGAGCTGTTTTTT
D gene: .
V gene: TRBV5-1
J gene: TRBJ2-2
clone size: .

CDR3 protein: CASSQELGQRRRELFF
CDR3 DNA: TGCGCCAGCAGCCAAGAACTGGGACAGCGGCGCCGGGAGCTGTTTTTT
D gene: TRBD1
V gene: TRBV4-1
J gene: TRBJ2-2
clone size: .

CDR3 protein: CASSSDSGGHYNEQFF
CDR3 DNA: TGTGCCAGCAGCTCTGATAGCGGGGGGCACTACAATGAGCAGTTCTTC
D gene: TRBD2
V gene: TRBV11-1
J gene: TRBJ2-1
clone size: .

CDR3 protein: CASGDRANYGYTF
CDR3 DNA: TGCGCCAGCGGGGACAGGGCTAACTATGGCTACACCTTC
D gene: TRBD1
V gene: TRBV5-1
J gene: TRBJ1-2
clone size: .

CDR3 protein: CATSIEFRANYGYTF
CDR3 DNA: TGTGCCACCAGCATTGAGTTCAGGGCTAACTATGGCTACACCTTC
D gene: .
V gene: TRBV15
J gene: TRBJ1-2
clone size: .

CDR3 protein: CAISESIGTPTDSNEQFF
CDR3 DNA: TGTGCCATCAGTGAGTCTATAGGGACACCGACTGACTCCAATGAGCAGTTCTTC
D gene: .
V gene: TRBV10-3
J gene: TRBJ2-1
clone size: .

CDR3 protein: CASRPAGHPIYEQYF
CDR3 DNA: TGTGCCAGCAGGCCTGCGGGACACCCCATCTACGAGCAGTACTTC
D gene: .
V gene: TRBV5-4
J gene: TRBJ2-7
clone size: .

CDR3 protein: CASRGQGVGEQFF
CDR3 DNA: TGTGCCAGCAGGGGACAGGGCGTCGGTGAGCAGTTCTTC
D gene: TRBD1
V gene: TRBV6-5
J gene: TRBJ2-1
clone size: .

CDR3 protein: CAWSFHRGGDGYTF
CDR3 DNA: TGTGCCTGGAGTTTCCACCGGGGGGGGGATGGCTACACCTTC
D gene: .
V gene: TRBV30
J gene: TRBJ1-2
clone size: .

CDR3 protein: CAWSVRTGGPNEKLFF
CDR3 DNA: TGTGCCTGGAGTGTAAGGACAGGGGGGCCTAATGAAAAACTGTTTTTT
D gene: TRBD1
V gene: TRBV30
J gene: TRBJ1-4
clone size: .

CDR3 protein: CAWSAYSGYTF
CDR3 DNA: TGTGCCTGGAGTGCTTACAGTGGCTACACCTTC
D gene: .
V gene: TRBV30
J gene: TRBJ1-2
clone size: medium-sized

CDR3 protein: CASRRDRRTDTQYF
CDR3 DNA: TGTGCCAGCAGGCGGGACAGGCGCACAGATACGCAGTATTTT
D gene: TRBD1
V gene: TRBV27
J gene: TRBJ2-3
clone size: .

CDR3 protein: CASSPQAGLYGYTF
CDR3 DNA: TGTGCCAGCAGCCCCCAGGCCGGGCTGTATGGCTACACCTTC
D gene: .
V gene: TRBV9
J gene: TRBJ1-2
clone size: .

CDR3 protein: CSVRTGGRDYEQYF
CDR3 DNA: TGCAGCGTCCGGACAGGGGGTCGTGACTACGAGCAGTACTTC
D gene: TRBD1
V gene: TRBV29-1
J gene: TRBJ2-7
clone size: .

CDR3 protein: CASSLAKRSGYEQYF
CDR3 DNA: TGTGCCAGCAGCTTAGCCAAACGGTCTGGTTACGAGCAGTACTTC
D gene: .
V gene: TRBV7-8
J gene: TRBJ2-7
clone size: .

CDR3 protein: CASRLQAGGNTEAFF
CDR3 DNA: TGTGCCAGTAGACTTCAAGCAGGGGGGAACACTGAAGCTTTCTTT
D gene: TRBD1
V gene: TRBV6-5
J gene: TRBJ1-1
clone size: .

CDR3 protein: CASSRGTGTANTEAFF
CDR3 DNA: TGCGCCAGCAGCCGCGGGACCGGGACAGCGAACACTGAAGCTTTCTTT
D gene: TRBD1
V gene: TRBV4-3
J gene: TRBJ1-1
clone size: .

CDR3 protein: CASTDRGAGTEAFF
CDR3 DNA: TGTGCCAGCACTGACAGGGGGGCCGGAACTGAAGCTTTCTTT
D gene: TRBD1
V gene: TRBV2
J gene: TRBJ1-1
clone size: few

CDR3 protein: CASSRGIPYEQYF
CDR3 DNA: TGTGCCAGCTCTAGGGGGATCCCCTACGAGCAGTACTTC
D gene: .
V gene: TRBV30
J gene: TRBJ2-7
clone size: once

CDR3 protein: CASSRLAGGTDTQYF
CDR3 DNA: TGTGCCAGCAGCCGACTAGCGGGGGGCACAGATACGCAGTATTTT
D gene: TRBD2
V gene: TRBV27
J gene: TRBJ2-3
clone size: .

CDR3 protein: CSVGEGLNTEAFF
CDR3 DNA: TGCAGCGTTGGGGAGGGCCTGAACACTGAAGCTTTCTTT
D gene: .
V gene: TRBV29-1
J gene: TRBJ1-1
clone size: .

CDR3 protein: CASSPRVKGTNEKLFF
CDR3 DNA: TGTGCCAGCTCACCGAGAGTAAAAGGAACTAATGAAAAACTGTTTTTT
D gene: .
V gene: TRBV18
J gene: TRBJ1-4
clone size: .

CDR3 protein: CASSSLFRDSEAYGYTF
CDR3 DNA: TGTGCCAGCAGCTCGCTATTCCGGGACAGTGAGGCCTATGGCTACACCTTC
D gene: TRBD1
V gene: TRBV11-2
J gene: TRBJ1-2
clone size: .

CDR3 protein: CAISATDGPDGYTF
CDR3 DNA: TGTGCCATCAGTGCCACCGACGGGCCGGATGGCTACACCTTC
D gene: .
V gene: TRBV10-3
J gene: TRBJ1-2
clone size: medium-sized

CDR3 protein: CASSSTQLNTEAFF
CDR3 DNA: TGCGCCAGCAGCTCCACCCAGTTGAACACTGAAGCTTTCTTT
D gene: .
V gene: TRBV5-1
J gene: TRBJ1-1
clone size: .